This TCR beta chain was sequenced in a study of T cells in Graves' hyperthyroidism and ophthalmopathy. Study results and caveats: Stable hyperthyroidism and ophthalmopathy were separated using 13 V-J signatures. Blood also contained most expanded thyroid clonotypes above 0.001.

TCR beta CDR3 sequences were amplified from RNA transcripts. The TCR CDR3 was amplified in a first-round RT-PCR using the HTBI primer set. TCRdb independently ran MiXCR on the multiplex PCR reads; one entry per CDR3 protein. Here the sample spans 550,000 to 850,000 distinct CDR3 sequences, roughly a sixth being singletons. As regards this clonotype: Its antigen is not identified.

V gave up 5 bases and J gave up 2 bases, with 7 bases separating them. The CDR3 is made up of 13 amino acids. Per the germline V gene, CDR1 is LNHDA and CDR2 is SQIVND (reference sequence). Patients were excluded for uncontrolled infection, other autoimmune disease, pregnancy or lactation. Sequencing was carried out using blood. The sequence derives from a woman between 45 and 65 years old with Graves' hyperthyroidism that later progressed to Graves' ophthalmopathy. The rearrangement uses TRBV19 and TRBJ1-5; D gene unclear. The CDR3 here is CASSYYGNQPQHF. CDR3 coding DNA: TGTGCCAGTAGTTATTATGGCAATCAGCCCCAGCATTTT.